This T cell receptor (beta chain) comes out of a study of T cells in Graves' hyperthyroidism and ophthalmopathy. Findings and limits, study-wide: Ophthalmopathy and stable hyperthyroidism were told apart by a 13 V-J model.

RNA transcripts served as the template for amplifying TCR beta CDR3 regions. First-round RT-PCR with HTBI primers amplified the TCR CDR3 region. TCRdb redid the calling of the multiplex PCR reads with MiXCR, one entry per CDR3 protein. Of over 650,000 distinct CDR3 sequences listed, roughly 15% are singletons. No progression to ophthalmopathy during 18 months of follow-up defined stable disease. This clonotype has ten or more counts. Its antigen is not known. This may be a read error, as it is one base from a much larger clone. The sequence was obtained from a man aged 18 to 29 with Graves' hyperthyroidism. Sequencing used blood.

The CDR3 DNA follows: TGTGCCAGCAGCGCGGGACTAGCGGGAGGAGAGACCCAGTACTTC. It encodes CASSAGLAGGETQYF. The V call is TRBV7-3, the J call TRBJ2-5; 15 nucleotides align to TRBD2. Germline loops: CDR1 SGHTA, CDR2 FQGTGA. This CDR3 has 15 residues. V dropped 5 bases and J dropped 4; count of bases not matched to a gene: 2.